This T cell receptor beta chain was sequenced during a study of cytomegalovirus exposure and HLA in healthy donors. Study in general: Researchers found that around 80% of about 400 genotyped donors fell within the Caucasian-associated ancestry cluster.

With regard to this clone: What it recognizes is unknown.

Researchers ran the PCR with 60 Vbeta and 13 Jbeta primers. Assay used: immunoSEQ multiplex PCR; TCRdb lists only in-frame clones, some missing. Counted here are more than 95,000 clones, around three quarters occurring once; the ten biggest clones make up approximately 10%. Germline lookup yields CDR1 MNHEY and CDR2 SVGAGI. V was clipped by 5 bases and J by 0 bases; unmatched bases: 5. The CDR3 totals 15 residues. General observations from the study: TCR beta V- and J-gene trimming, according to a later analysis, was linked to a missense DCLRE1C variant. A classifier reportedly called cytomegalovirus status with high sensitivity and specificity.

What was sequenced was PBMCs. This receptor was identified in a woman aged 18 to 35 in good health and CMV-seropositive. V and J are TRBV6-5 and TRBJ2-7, with 9 nucleotides matching TRBD2. CDR3 region: CASSPTSGSSYEQYF. In DNA form, the CDR3 reads TGTGCCAGCAGTCCGACTAGCGGCAGCTCCTACGAGCAGTACTTC.